These T cell receptor beta chains were read from a single sample in a study of blood T cells in healthy people across ages. TCRdb called the 5' RACE reads again in MiXCR, with one record for every CDR3 protein. The sample lists hundreds of thousands of distinct CDR3 sequences, under 65% occurring once. Sequences were obtained from blood. The receptors originated from a man between 60 and 75 years old in good health. Both conserved end residues are part of each CDR3. The order of the fields is CDR3 length, V gene, J gene, CDR3 protein.

len: 14
v_gene: TRBV28
j_gene: TRBJ1-4
CDR3aa: CASSLVGAAEKLFF

len: 15
v_gene: TRBV29-1
j_gene: TRBJ2-2
CDR3aa: CSVEDRDRGSGELFF

len: 14
v_gene: TRBV20-1
j_gene: TRBJ2-3
CDR3aa: CSAENPTLRDTQYF

len: 13
v_gene: TRBV7-2
j_gene: TRBJ2-5
CDR3aa: CASSYTTQETQYF

len: 17
v_gene: TRBV11-2
j_gene: TRBJ2-6
CDR3aa: CASSLLGGDSGANVLTF

len: 10
v_gene: TRBV29-1
j_gene: TRBJ2-3
CDR3aa: CSVVRGTRYF

len: 14
v_gene: TRBV7-2
j_gene: TRBJ1-1
CDR3aa: CASSLQGTNTEAFF

len: 16
v_gene: TRBV28
j_gene: TRBJ2-7
CDR3aa: CASSLPEQESSYEQYF

len: 15
v_gene: TRBV20-1
j_gene: TRBJ2-1
CDR3aa: CSASAGTSYMNEQFF

len: 14
v_gene: TRBV20-1
j_gene: TRBJ2-7
CDR3aa: CSAEGLAASYEQHF

len: 14
v_gene: TRBV6-6
j_gene: TRBJ2-7
CDR3aa: CASSSGHPSYEQYF

len: 11
v_gene: TRBV11-2
j_gene: TRBJ2-1
CDR3aa: CASSGTGEQFF

len: 12
v_gene: TRBV7-9
j_gene: TRBJ2-7
CDR3aa: CAPRGAPYEQYF

len: 15
v_gene: TRBV27
j_gene: TRBJ2-7
CDR3aa: CASRTTGRPSYEQYF

len: 14
v_gene: TRBV2
j_gene: TRBJ2-5
CDR3aa: CASTGRGRGETQYF

len: 14
v_gene: TRBV7-2
j_gene: TRBJ2-5
CDR3aa: CASSRVGVTETQYF

len: 18
v_gene: TRBV10-1
j_gene: TRBJ2-2
CDR3aa: CASSGSLAGVSNTGELFF

len: 15
v_gene: TRBV15
j_gene: TRBJ1-4
CDR3aa: CATSRGRGTGEKLFF

len: 13
v_gene: TRBV6-2/TRBV6-3
j_gene: TRBJ1-2
CDR3aa: CASSADSRYGYTF

len: 14
v_gene: TRBV20-1
j_gene: TRBJ1-6
CDR3aa: CSARGQPYNSPLHF

len: 15
v_gene: TRBV9
j_gene: TRBJ2-1
CDR3aa: CASSVGGAGGNEQFF

len: 15
v_gene: TRBV6-6
j_gene: TRBJ1-4
CDR3aa: CATEPGPQRGEKLFF

len: 16
v_gene: TRBV3-1
j_gene: TRBJ2-1
CDR3aa: CASSLSYSGDYNEQFF

len: 15
v_gene: TRBV2
j_gene: TRBJ2-2
CDR3aa: CASSELGGAAGELFF

len: 15
v_gene: TRBV5-1
j_gene: TRBJ1-1
CDR3aa: CASSSQGGQNTEAFF

len: 14
v_gene: TRBV4-1
j_gene: TRBJ2-3
CDR3aa: CASSQVLPGQTQYF

len: 15
v_gene: TRBV6-2/TRBV6-3
j_gene: TRBJ2-3
CDR3aa: CASSRAGEDTDTQYF

len: 16
v_gene: TRBV3-1
j_gene: TRBJ2-1
CDR3aa: CASSLGPDSGIDEQFF